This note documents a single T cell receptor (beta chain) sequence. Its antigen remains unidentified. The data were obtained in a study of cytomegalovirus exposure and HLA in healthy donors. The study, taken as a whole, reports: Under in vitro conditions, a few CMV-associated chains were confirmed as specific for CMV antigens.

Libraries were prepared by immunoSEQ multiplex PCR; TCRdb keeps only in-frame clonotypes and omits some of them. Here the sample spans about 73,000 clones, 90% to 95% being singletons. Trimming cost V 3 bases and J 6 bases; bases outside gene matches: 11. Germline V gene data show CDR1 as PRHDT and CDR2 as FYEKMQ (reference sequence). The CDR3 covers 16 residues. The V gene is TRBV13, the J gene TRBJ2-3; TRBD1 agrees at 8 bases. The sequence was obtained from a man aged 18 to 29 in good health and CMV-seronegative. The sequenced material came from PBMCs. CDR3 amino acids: CASSFTRTGREDTQYF. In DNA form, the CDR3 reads TGTGCCAGCAGCTTTACCCGGACAGGGCGTGAGGATACGCAGTATTTT.